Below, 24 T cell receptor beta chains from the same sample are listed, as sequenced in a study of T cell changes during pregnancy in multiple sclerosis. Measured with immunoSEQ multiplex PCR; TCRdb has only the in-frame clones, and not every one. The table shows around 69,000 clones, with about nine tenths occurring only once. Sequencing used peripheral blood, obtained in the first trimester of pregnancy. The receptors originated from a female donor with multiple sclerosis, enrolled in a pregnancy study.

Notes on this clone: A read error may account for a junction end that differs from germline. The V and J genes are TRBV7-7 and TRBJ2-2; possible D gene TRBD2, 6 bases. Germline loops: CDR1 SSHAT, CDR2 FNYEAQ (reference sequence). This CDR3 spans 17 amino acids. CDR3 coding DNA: TGTGCTAGCAGCGCCTTTCCCGGAGGGCCCAACACCGGGGAGCTGTTTTTT. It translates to CASSAFPGGPNTGELFF.

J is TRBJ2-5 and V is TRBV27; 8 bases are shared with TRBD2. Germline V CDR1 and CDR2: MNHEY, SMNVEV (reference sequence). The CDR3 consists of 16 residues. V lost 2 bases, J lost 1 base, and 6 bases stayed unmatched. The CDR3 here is CASSLNGGAVQETQYF. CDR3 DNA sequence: TGTGCCAGCAGTTTAAACGGGGGGGCAGTCCAAGAGACCCAGTACTTC.

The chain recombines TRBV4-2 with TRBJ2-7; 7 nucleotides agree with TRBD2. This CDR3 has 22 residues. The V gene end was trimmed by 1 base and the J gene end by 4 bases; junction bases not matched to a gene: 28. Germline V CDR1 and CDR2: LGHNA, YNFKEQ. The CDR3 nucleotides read TGTGCCAGCAGCCAAGTCGGGGGGAGTGAGGGTCTTGGTGTGGGTTCTACTTACGAGCAGTACTTC. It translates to CASSQVGGSEGLGVGSTYEQYF.

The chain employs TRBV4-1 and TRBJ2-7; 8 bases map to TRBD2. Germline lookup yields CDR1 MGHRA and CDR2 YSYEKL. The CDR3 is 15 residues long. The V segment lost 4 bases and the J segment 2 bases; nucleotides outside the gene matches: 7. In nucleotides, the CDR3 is TGCGCCAGCAGCCTCCACGGGGGGGGAGCCTACGAGCAGTACTTC. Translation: CASSLHGGGAYEQYF.

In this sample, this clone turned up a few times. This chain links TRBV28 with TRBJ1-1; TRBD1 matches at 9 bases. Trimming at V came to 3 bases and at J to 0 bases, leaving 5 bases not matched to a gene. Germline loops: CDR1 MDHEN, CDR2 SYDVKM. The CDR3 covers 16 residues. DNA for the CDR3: TGTGCCAGCAGTTTCGACAGGGGGATCATGAACACTGAAGCTTTCTTT. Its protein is CASSFDRGIMNTEAFF.

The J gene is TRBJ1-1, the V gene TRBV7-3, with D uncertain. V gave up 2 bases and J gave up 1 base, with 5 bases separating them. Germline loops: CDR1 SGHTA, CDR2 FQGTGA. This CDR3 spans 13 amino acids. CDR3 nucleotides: TGTGCCAGCAGCTTATCCCAGAACACTGAAGCTTTCTTT. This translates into CASSLSQNTEAFF.

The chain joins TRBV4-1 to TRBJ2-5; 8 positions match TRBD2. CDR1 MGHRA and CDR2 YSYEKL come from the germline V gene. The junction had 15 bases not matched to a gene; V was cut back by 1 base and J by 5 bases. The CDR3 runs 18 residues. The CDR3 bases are TGCGCCAGCAGCCAAGCTGGGGGAGGAGCGGGAGTAGGGGAGACCCAGTACTTC. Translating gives CASSQAGGGAGVGETQYF.

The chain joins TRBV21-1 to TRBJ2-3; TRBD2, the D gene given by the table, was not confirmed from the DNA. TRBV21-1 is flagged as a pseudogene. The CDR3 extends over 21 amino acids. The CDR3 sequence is CASSKGCPGTSGRTGTDTQYF. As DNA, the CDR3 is TGTGCCAGCAGCAAAGGATGTCCCGGGACTAGCGGGAGAACTGGCACAGATACGCAGTATTTT.

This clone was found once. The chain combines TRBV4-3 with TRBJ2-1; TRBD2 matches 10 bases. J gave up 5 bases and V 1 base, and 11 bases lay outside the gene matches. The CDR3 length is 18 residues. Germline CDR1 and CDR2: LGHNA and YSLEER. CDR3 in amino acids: CASSQVSHGAGGNNEQFF. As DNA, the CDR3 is TGCGCCAGCAGCCAAGTATCGCATGGAGCGGGAGGGAACAATGAGCAGTTCTTC.

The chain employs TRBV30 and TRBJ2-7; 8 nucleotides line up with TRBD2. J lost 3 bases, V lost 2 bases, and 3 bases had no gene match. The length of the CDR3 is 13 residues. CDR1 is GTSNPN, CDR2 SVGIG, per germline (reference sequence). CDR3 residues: CAWSTSGLYEQYF. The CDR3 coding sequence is TGTGCCTGGAGTACTAGCGGCCTCTACGAGCAGTACTTC.

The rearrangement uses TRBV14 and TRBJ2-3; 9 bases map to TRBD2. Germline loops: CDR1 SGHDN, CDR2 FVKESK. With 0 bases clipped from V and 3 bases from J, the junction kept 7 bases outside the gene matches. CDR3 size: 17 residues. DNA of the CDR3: TGTGCCAGCAGCCAAGAAGGTAGCGGGAGCGGGACAGATACGCAGTATTTT. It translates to CASSQEGSGSGTDTQYF.

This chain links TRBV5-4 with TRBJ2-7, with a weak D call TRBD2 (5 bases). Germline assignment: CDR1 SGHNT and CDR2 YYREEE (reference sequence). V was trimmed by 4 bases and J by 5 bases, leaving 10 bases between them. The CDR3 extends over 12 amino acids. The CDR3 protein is CASSHTSNEQYF. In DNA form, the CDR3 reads TGTGCCAGCAGCCATACTAGTAACGAGCAGTACTTC.

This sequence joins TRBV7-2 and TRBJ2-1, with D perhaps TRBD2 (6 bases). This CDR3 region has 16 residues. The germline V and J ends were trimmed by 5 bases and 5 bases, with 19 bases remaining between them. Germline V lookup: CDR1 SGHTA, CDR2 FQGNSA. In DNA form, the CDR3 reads TGTGCCAGCAGCGTAAAACTAGCTTTAAGGGACAATGAGCAGTTCTTC. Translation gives CASSVKLALRDNEQFF. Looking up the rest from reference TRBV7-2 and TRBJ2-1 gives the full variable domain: GAGVSQSPSNKVTEKGKDVELRCDPISGHTALYWYRQSLGQGLEFLIYFQGNSAPDKSGLPSDRFSAERTGGSVSTLTIQRTQQEDSAVYLCASSVKLALRDNEQFFGPGTRLTVL.

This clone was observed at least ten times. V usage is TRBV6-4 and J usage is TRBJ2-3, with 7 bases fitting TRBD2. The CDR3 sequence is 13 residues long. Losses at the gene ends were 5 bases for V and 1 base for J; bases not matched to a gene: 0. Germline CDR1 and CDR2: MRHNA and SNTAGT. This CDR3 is CASSSGGTDTQYF. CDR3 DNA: TGTGCCAGCAGTAGCGGGGGCACAGATACGCAGTATTTT.

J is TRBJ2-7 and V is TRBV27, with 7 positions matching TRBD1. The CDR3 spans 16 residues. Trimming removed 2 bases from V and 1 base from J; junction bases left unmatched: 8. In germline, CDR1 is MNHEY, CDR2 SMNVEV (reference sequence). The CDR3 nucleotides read TGTGCCAGCAGTTTAAGACAGGGTGTAGTTTCCTACGAGCAGTACTTC. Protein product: CASSLRQGVVSYEQYF.

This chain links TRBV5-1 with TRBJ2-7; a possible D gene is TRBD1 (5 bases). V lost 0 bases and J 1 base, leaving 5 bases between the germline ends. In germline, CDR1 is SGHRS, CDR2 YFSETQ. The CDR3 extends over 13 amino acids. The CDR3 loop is CASSLGQSYEQYF. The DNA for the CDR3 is TGCGCCAGCAGCTTGGGACAGTCCTACGAGCAGTACTTC.

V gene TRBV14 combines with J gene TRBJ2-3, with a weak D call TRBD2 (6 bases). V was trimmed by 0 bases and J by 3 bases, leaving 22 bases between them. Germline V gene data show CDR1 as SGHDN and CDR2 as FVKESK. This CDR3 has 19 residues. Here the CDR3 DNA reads TGTGCCAGCAGCCAAGATCTTGTGGGAGCGGGTGGAGAAACAGATACGCAGTATTTT. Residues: CASSQDLVGAGGETDTQYF.

CDR3 bases: TGTGCCAGCACCCCCTTCAGACAGTACACTGAAGCTTTCTTT. This encodes CASTPFRQYTEAFF. The rearrangement joins TRBV6-4 to TRBJ1-1, with D possibly TRBD1 on 5 matching bases. With 7 bases removed from V and 3 bases from J, the gap between germline ends came to 15 bases. The germline V gene has CDR1 MRHNA and CDR2 SNTAGT. The CDR3 covers 14 residues.

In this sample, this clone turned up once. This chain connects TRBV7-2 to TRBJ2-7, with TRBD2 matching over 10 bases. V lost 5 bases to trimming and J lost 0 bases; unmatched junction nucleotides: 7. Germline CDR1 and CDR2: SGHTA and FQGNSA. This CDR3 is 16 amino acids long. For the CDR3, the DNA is TGTGCCAGCAGCACCGCCGGGACTAGCGCCTCCTACGAGCAGTACTTC. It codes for CASSTAGTSASYEQYF. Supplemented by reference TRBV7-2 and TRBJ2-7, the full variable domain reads GAGVSQSPSNKVTEKGKDVELRCDPISGHTALYWYRQSLGQGLEFLIYFQGNSAPDKSGLPSDRFSAERTGGSVSTLTIQRTQQEDSAVYLCASSTAGTSASYEQYFGPGTRLTVT.

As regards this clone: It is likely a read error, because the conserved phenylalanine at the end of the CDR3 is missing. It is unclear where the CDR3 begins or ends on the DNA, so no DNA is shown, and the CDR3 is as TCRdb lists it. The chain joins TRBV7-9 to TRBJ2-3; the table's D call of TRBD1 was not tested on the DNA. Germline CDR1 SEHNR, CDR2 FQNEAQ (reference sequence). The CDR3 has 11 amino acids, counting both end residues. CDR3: CASSSGQDPSM.

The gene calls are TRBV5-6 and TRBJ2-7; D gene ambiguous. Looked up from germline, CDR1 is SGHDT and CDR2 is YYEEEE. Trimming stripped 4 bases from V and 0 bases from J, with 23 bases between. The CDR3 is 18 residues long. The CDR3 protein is CASSRRVTRISYSYEQYF. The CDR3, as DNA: TGTGCCAGCAGCCGTCGGGTTACAAGAATTTCCTACTCCTACGAGCAGTACTTC.

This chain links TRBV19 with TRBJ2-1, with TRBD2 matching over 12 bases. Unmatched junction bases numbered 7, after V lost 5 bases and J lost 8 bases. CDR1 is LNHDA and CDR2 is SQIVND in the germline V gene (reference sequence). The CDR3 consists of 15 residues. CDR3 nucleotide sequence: TGTGCCAGTAGTCTTGGACTAGCGGGATACGATGAGCAGTTCTTC. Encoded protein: CASSLGLAGYDEQFF.

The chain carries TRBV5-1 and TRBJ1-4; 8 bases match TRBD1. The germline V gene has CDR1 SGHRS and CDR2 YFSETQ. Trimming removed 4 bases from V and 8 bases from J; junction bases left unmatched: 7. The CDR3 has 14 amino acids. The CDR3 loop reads CASSLDRGAEKLFF. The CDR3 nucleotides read TGCGCCAGCAGCCTTGACAGGGGAGCCGAAAAACTGTTTTTT.

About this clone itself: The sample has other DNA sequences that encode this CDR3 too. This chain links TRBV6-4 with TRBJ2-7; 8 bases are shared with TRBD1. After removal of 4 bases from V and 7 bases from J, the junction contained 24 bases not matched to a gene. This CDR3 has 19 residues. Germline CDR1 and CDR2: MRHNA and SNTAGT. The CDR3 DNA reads TGTGCCAGCAGTGCCAAACTCGGGCAGGGGGCCCTCCCGGGCTGTGAGCAGTACTTC. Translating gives CASSAKLGQGALPGCEQYF.